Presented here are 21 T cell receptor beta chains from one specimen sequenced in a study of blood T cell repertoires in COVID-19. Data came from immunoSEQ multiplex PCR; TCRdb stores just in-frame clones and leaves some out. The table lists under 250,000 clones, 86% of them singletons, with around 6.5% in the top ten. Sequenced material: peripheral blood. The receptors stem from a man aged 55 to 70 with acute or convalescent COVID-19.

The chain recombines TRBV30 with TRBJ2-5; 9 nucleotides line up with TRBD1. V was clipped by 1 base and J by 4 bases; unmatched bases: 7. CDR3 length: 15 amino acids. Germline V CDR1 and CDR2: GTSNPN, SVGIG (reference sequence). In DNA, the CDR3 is TGTGCCTGGAGTGGGGCCCTGGACAGGGGAGAGACCCAGTACTTC. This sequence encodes CAWSGALDRGETQYF.

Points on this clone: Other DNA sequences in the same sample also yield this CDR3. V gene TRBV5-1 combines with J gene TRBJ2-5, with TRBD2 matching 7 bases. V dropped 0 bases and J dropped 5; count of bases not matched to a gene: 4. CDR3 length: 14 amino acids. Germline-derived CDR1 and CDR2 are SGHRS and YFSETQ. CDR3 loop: CASSLGLAGETQYF. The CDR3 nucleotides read TGCGCCAGCAGCTTGGGACTAGCTGGTGAGACCCAGTACTTC.

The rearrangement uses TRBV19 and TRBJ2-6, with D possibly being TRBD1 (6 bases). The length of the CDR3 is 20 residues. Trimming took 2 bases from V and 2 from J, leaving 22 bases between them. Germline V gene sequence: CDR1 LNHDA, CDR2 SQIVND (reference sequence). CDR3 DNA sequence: TGTGCCAGTAGTATATCGGGGACACCCCTATCTCCTCCTGGGGCCAACGTCCTGACTTTC. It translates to CASSISGTPLSPPGANVLTF.

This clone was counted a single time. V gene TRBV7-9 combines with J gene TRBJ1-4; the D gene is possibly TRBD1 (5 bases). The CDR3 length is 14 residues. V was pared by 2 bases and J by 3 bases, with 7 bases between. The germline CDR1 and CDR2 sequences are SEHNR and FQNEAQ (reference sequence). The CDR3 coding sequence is TGTGCCAGCAGCTTACAGGGCTCTAATGAAAAACTGTTTTTT. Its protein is CASSLQGSNEKLFF.

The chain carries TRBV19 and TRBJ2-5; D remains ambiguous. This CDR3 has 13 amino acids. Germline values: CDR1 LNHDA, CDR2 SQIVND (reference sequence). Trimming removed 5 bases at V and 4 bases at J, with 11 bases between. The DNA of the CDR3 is TGTGCCAGTAGTCATGGGTCAGGAGAGACCCAGTACTTC. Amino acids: CASSHGSGETQYF.

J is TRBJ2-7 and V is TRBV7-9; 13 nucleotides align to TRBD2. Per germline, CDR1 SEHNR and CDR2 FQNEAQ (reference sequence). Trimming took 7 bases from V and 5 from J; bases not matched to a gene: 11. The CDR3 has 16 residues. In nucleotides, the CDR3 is TGTGCCAGCACCGGGCCGACTAGCGGGAGGAGCGACGAGCAGTACTTC. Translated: CASTGPTSGRSDEQYF.

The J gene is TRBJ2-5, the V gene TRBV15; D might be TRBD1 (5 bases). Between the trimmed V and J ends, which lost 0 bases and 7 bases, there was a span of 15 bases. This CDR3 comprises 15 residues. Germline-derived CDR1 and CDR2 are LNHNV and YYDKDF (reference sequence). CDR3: CATSRDLAGGATQYF. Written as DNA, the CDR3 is TGTGCCACCAGCAGAGATCTGGCAGGTGGGGCGACCCAGTACTTC. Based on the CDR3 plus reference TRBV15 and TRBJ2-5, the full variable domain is DAMVIQNPRYQVTQFGKPVTLSCSQTLNHNVMYWYQQKSSQAPKLLFHYYDKDFNNEADTPDNFQSRRPNTSFCFLDIRSPGLGDTAMYLCATSRDLAGGATQYFGPGTRLLVL.

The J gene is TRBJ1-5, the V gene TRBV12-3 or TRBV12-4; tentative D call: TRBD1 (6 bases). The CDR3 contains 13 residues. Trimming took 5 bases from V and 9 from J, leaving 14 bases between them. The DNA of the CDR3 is TGTGCCAGCAGTGCCTCCCCACAGGGGCCCCAGCATTTT. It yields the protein CASSASPQGPQHF.

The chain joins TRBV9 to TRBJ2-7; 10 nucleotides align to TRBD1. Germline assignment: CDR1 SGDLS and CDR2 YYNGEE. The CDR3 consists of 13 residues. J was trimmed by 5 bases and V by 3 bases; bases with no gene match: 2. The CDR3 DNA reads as TGTGCCAGCAGCGACGGGACAGGGGACGAGCAGTACTTC. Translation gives CASSDGTGDEQYF.

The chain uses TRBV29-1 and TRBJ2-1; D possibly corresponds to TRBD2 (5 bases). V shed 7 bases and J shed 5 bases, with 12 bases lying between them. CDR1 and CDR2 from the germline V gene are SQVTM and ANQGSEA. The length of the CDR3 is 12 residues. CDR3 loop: CSASGKHNEQFF. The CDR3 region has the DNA TGCAGCGCATCGGGGAAACACAATGAGCAGTTCTTC.

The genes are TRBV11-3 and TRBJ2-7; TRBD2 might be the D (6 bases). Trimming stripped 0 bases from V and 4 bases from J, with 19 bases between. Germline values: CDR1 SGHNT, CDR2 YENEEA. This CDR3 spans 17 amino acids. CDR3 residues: CASSLDSGGNLDYEQYF. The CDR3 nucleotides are TGTGCCAGCAGCTTAGATTCAGGAGGGAATCTAGATTACGAGCAGTACTTC.

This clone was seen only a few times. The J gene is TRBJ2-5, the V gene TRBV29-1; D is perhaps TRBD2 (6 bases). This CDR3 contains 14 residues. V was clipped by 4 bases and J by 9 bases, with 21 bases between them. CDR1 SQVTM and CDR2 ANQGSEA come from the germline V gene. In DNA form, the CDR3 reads TGCAGCGTTGCGCCTCGGACTAACGATGGGGCCCAGTACTTC. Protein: CSVAPRTNDGAQYF.

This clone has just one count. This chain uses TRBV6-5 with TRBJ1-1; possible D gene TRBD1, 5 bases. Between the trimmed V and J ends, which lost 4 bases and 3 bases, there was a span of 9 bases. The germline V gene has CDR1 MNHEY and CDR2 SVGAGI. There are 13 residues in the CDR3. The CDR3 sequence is CASSLARDTEAFF. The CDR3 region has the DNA TGTGCCAGCAGTTTAGCCAGGGACACTGAAGCTTTCTTT.

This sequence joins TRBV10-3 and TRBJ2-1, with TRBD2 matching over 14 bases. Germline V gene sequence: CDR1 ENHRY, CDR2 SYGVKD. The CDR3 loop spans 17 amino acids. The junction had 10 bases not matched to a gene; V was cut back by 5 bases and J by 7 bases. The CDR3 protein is CAISTTGTSGSRNEQFF. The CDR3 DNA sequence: TGTGCCATCAGTACTACAGGGACTAGCGGGAGTAGGAATGAGCAGTTCTTC.

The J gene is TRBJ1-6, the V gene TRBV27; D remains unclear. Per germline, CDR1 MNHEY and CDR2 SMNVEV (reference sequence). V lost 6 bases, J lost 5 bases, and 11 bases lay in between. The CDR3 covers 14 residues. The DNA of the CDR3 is TGTGCCAGCAGCCCCGGCAGGAATAATTCACCCCTCCACTTT. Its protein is CASSPGRNNSPLHF.

The CDR3: CASSEYPGQDAYEQYF. The CDR3 nucleotides are TGTGCCAGCAGTGAATATCCGGGACAGGACGCCTACGAGCAGTACTTC. The chain carries TRBV25-1 and TRBJ2-7; 8 positions agree with TRBD1. CDR3 length: 16 residues. Trimming at V came to 0 bases and at J to 2 bases, leaving 6 bases not matched to a gene. Germline V gene lookup returns CDR1 MGHDK and CDR2 SYGVNS.

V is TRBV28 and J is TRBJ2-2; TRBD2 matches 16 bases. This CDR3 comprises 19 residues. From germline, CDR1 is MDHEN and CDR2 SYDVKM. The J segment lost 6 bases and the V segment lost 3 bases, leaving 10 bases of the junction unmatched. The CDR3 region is CASSLIPGLAGGESGELFF. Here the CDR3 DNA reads TGTGCCAGCAGTTTGATCCCGGGACTAGCGGGAGGGGAATCCGGGGAGCTGTTTTTT.

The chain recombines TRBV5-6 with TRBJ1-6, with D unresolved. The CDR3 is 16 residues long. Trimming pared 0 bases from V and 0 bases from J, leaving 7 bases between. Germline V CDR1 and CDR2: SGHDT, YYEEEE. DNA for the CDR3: TGTGCCAGCAGCTTGGACAGCTTCTCCTATAATTCACCCCTCCACTTT. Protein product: CASSLDSFSYNSPLHF. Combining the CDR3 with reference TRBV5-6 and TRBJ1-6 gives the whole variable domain DAGVTQSPTHLIKTRGQQVTLRCSPKSGHDTVSWYQQALGQGPQFIFQYYEEEERQRGNFPDRFSGHQFPNYSSELNVNALLLGDSALYLCASSLDSFSYNSPLHFGNGTRLTVT.

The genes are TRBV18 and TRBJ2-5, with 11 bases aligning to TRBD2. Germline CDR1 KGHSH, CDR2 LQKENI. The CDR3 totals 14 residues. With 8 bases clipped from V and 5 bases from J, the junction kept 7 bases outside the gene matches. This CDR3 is CASTPGLAAETQYF. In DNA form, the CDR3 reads TGTGCCAGCACCCCGGGACTAGCGGCGGAGACCCAGTACTTC. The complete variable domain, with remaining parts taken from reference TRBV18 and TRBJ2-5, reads NAGVMQNPRHLVRRRGQEARLRCSPMKGHSHVYWYRQLPEEGLKFMVYLQKENIIDESGMPKERFSAEFPKEGPSILRIQQVVRGDSAAYFCASTPGLAAETQYFGPGTRLLVL.

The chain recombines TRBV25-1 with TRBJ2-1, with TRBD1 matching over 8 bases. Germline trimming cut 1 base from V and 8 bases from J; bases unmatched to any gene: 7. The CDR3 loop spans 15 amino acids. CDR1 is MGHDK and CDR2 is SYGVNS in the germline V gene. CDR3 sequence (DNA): TGTGCCAGCAGTGAATTAAGACAGGGGATGGATGAGCAGTTCTTC. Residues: CASSELRQGMDEQFF.

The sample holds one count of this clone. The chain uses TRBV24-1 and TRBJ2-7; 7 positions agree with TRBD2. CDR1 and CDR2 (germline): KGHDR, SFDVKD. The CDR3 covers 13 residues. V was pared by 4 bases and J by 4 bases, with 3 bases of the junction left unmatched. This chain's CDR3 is CATSEPGRYEQYF. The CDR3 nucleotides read TGTGCCACCAGTGAGCCCGGGAGGTACGAGCAGTACTTC.